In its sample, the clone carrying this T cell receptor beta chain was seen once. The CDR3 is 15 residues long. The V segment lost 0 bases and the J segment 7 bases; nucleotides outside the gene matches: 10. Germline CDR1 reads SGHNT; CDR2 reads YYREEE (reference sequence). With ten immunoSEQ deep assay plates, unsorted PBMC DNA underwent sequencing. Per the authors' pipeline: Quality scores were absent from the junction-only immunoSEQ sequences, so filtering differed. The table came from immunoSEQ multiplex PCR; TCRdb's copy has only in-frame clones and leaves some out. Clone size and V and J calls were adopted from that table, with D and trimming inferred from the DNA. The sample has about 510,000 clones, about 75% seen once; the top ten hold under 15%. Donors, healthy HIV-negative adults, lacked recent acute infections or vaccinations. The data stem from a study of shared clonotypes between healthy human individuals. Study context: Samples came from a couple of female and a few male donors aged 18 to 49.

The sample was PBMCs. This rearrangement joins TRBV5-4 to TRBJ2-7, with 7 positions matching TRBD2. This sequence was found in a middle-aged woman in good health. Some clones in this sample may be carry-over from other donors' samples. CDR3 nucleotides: TGTGCCAGCAGCTTGGGAGGCGGGAGTTTAGGGGAGCAGTACTTC. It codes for CASSLGGGSLGEQYF.